These 18 T cell receptor beta chains came from one sample sequenced in a study of early T cells in non-severe SARS-CoV-2 infection. TCRdb called the 5' RACE reads again in MiXCR, with one record for every CDR3 protein. Of about 30,000 distinct CDR3 sequences listed, about 3.9% are singletons. Sequencing input: whole blood. The receptors stem from an adult who was a healthcare worker with PCR-confirmed SARS-CoV-2 infection or an uninfected control (not recorded which).

This clonotype was counted ten times or more. The chain couples TRBV20-1 to TRBJ2-4; 16 positions match TRBD2. Germline loops: CDR1 DFQATT, CDR2 SNEGSKA (reference sequence). V was pared by 6 bases and J by 9 bases, with 14 bases of the junction left unmatched. This CDR3 is 17 amino acids long. The CDR3: CSARSLGLAGGQAIQYF. The CDR3 DNA sequence: TGCAGTGCCCGATCCCTGGGACTAGCGGGAGGGCAAGCCATTCAGTACTTC.

There are many counts of this clonotype. The CDR3 DNA reads as TGCAGTGCTAGAACAAGCCAGGCCCCCTCCGGGGAGCTGTTTTTT. Translating gives CSARTSQAPSGELFF. J is TRBJ2-2 and V is TRBV20-1; no reliable D call. Germline V gene lookup returns CDR1 DFQATT and CDR2 SNEGSKA (reference sequence). V dropped 2 bases and J dropped 6 bases, with 16 bases sitting between them. The CDR3 is 15 residues long.

This clonotype showed up many times. The gene calls are TRBV27 and TRBJ2-7, with TRBD2 as a possible D gene (6 bases). The CDR3 covers 15 residues. The V end was cut by 1 base, the J end by 3 bases, with 13 bases between. CDR1 is MNHEY and CDR2 is SMNVEV in the germline V gene (reference sequence). The CDR3 nucleotides are TGTGCCAGCAGTTTATTAGGGACGGACTACTACGAGCAGTACTTC. This encodes CASSLLGTDYYEQYF.

This clonotype showed up many times. Here the CDR3 reads CASSLGDPPQHF. CDR3 DNA: TGTGCCAGCAGTTTAGGAGATCCGCCCCAGCATTTT. The rearrangement links TRBV12-3 or TRBV12-4 to TRBJ1-5; D not resolved. The CDR3 sequence is 12 residues long. The V and J ends lost 1 base and 9 bases respectively, with 7 bases between them.

This clonotype was picked up many times. V and J are TRBV27 and TRBJ2-7; possible D gene TRBD2, 6 bases. This CDR3 contains 12 residues. With 6 bases removed from V and 13 bases from J, the gap between germline ends came to 19 bases. The germline V gene encodes CDR1 MNHEY and CDR2 SMNVEV (reference sequence). Written as DNA, the CDR3 is TGTGCCAGCAGGTCGGGACTTTCCTTAGCATACTTC. Amino acid sequence: CASRSGLSLAYF.

This clonotype has a count of ten or more. The chain links TRBV9 to TRBJ1-6, with D tentatively TRBD1 (6 bases). Germline V CDR1 and CDR2: SGDLS, YYNGEE. V lost 2 bases to trimming and J lost 8 bases, with 8 bases between them. This CDR3 has 13 amino acids. The DNA for the CDR3 is TGTGCCAGCAGCGTTTACAGGGATTCACCCCTCCACTTT. Amino acids: CASSVYRDSPLHF. The complete variable domain, with remaining parts taken from reference TRBV9 and TRBJ1-6, reads DSGVTQTPKHLITATGQRVTLRCSPRSGDLSVYWYQQSLDQGLQFLIQYYNGEERAKGNILERFSAQQFPDLHSELNLSSLELGDSALYFCASSVYRDSPLHFGNGTRLTVT.

This clonotype was recorded many times. The chain employs TRBV20-1 and TRBJ2-3; tentative D call: TRBD1 (5 bases). The CDR3 has 15 amino acids. Trimming removed 0 bases at V and 2 bases at J, with 12 bases between. Germline values: CDR1 DFQATT, CDR2 SNEGSKA (reference sequence). Here the CDR3 reads CSARDLGRNTDTQYF. The CDR3 nucleotides are TGCAGTGCTAGAGATCTGGGGCGGAACACAGATACGCAGTATTTT.

This clonotype was seen ten or more times. This chain connects TRBV6-1 to TRBJ2-7; D gene unclear. This CDR3 region has 17 residues. V gave up 8 bases and J gave up 0 bases, with 23 bases separating them. The V gene's germline CDR1 is MNHNS and CDR2 SASEGT. DNA for the CDR3: TGTGCCAGCCACGATACCTCCTCTACCCCGAGCTCCTACGAGCAGTACTTC. Its protein is CASHDTSSTPSSYEQYF.

Ten or more counts support this clonotype. This sequence joins TRBV10-3 and TRBJ2-1; weak D call: TRBD2 (6 bases). Looked up from germline, CDR1 is ENHRY and CDR2 is SYGVKD. The CDR3 spans 14 residues. The DNA for the CDR3 is TGTGCGATCCACCGGGACTGGCCCTACAATGAGCAGTTCTTC. This encodes CAIHRDWPYNEQFF.

This clonotype was seen repeatedly, ten times or more. The V gene is TRBV20-1, the J gene TRBJ1-1; 8 bases are shared with TRBD1. This CDR3 contains 11 residues. The germline CDR1 and CDR2 sequences are DFQATT and SNEGSKA (reference sequence). With 1 base clipped from V and 8 bases from J, the junction kept 0 bases outside the gene matches. CDR3 amino acids: CSARGTGEAFF. As DNA, the CDR3 is TGCAGTGCTAGAGGGACAGGGGAAGCTTTCTTT.

The chain recombines TRBV20-1 with TRBJ2-4; the match to TRBD1 covers 12 bases. The CDR3 runs 16 residues. After removal of 0 bases from V and 8 bases from J, the junction contained 8 bases not matched to a gene. The germline V gene has CDR1 DFQATT and CDR2 SNEGSKA (reference sequence). CDR3 sequence reads: CSARELGTGGGYIQYF. The CDR3 DNA reads TGCAGTGCTAGAGAGCTTGGGACAGGGGGCGGTTACATTCAGTACTTC.

This clonotype was seen ten or more times. The J gene is TRBJ1-1, the V gene TRBV3-1; D remains unclear. The CDR3 sequence is 14 residues long. V lost 0 bases and J 4 bases, leaving 9 bases between the germline ends. Germline V gene lookup returns CDR1 LGHDT and CDR2 YNNKEL (reference sequence). CDR3 in DNA: TGTGCCAGCAGCCAAGAACCGGCGGGCACTGAAGCTTTCTTT. Its translation: CASSQEPAGTEAFF.

In its sample, this clonotype was seen many times. The chain employs TRBV5-5 and TRBJ1-1, with D unclear. Germline V lookup: CDR1 SGHKS, CDR2 YYEKEE (reference sequence). The CDR3 length is 15 residues. V lost 0 bases and J 2 bases, leaving 11 bases between the germline ends. The DNA for the CDR3 is TGTGCCAGCAGCTTGGCGGTGGGCCCCAACACTGAAGCTTTCTTT. This gives the protein CASSLAVGPNTEAFF.

On this clonotype itself: A single base separates this from a much larger clone, so it may be a read error. This chain links TRBV5-1 with TRBJ2-7, with a possible D match to TRBD2 (5 bases). Germline-derived CDR1 and CDR2 are SGHRS and YFSETQ. V lost 9 bases to trimming and J lost 6 bases, with 28 bases between them. The CDR3 length is 16 residues. For the CDR3, the DNA is TGCGCCAACACCCGGACGGGGATCTCCACCAACTCCGAGCAGTACTTC. Its protein is CANTRTGISTNSEQYF.

In this sample, this clonotype turned up many times. V gene TRBV27 combines with J gene TRBJ2-1, with TRBD2 matching 12 bases. The length of the CDR3 is 19 residues. The ends lost 4 bases at V and 6 bases at J; junction bases unmatched: 16. The germline CDR1 and CDR2 sequences are MNHEY and SMNVEV (reference sequence). The chain's CDR3 is CASSSDRLAGVTRGNEQFF. The CDR3 nucleotides read TGTGCCAGCAGTTCGGACCGACTAGCGGGAGTGACTCGGGGCAATGAGCAGTTCTTC.

This clonotype has at least ten counts. The chain uses TRBV20-1 and TRBJ2-1; the D gene is possibly TRBD2 (6 bases). V shed 3 bases and J shed 9 bases, with 9 bases lying between them. CDR3 length equals 11 residues. Germline CDR1 reads DFQATT; CDR2 reads SNEGSKA (reference sequence). This CDR3 is CSASERAEQFF. CDR3 bases: TGCAGTGCTAGTGAGCGGGCTGAGCAGTTCTTC.

This clonotype has ten or more counts. This chain uses TRBV7-2 with TRBJ2-1; 8 nucleotides match TRBD2. The CDR3 covers 14 residues. V lost 8 bases, J lost 7 bases, and 10 bases stayed unmatched. CDR1 and CDR2 from the germline V gene are SGHTA and FQGNSA. The CDR3 here is CASGIAGRGNEQFF. The CDR3 nucleotides read TGTGCCAGCGGCATAGCGGGAAGGGGGAATGAGCAGTTCTTC.

The sample holds many counts of this clonotype. This sequence joins TRBV12-3 or TRBV12-4 and TRBJ1-5; D perhaps matches TRBD1 (6 bases). This CDR3 contains 18 residues. Trimming shortened V by 5 bases and J by 0 bases, and 20 bases separated the two germline ends. The CDR3 bases are TGTGCCAGCAGTCGAGGGGGACCGTTAGACGATAGCAATCAGCCCCAGCATTTT. Translated, it gives CASSRGGPLDDSNQPQHF.